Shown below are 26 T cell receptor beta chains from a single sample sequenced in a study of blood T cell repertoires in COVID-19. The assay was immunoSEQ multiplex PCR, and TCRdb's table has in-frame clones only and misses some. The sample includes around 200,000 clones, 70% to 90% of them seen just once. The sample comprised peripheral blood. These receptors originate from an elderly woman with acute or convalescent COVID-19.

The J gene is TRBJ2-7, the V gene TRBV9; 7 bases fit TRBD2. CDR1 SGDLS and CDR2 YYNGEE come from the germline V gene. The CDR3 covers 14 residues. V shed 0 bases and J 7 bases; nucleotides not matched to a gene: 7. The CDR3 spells CASSVGEGRTEQYF. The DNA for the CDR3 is TGTGCCAGCAGCGTAGGGGAGGGGAGGACGGAGCAGTACTTC.

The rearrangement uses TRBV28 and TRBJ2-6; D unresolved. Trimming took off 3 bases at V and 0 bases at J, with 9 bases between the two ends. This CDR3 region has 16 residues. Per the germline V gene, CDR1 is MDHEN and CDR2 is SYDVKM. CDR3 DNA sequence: TGTGCCAGCAGTTTCGTCCGGAGCTCTGGGGCCAACGTCCTGACTTTC. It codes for CASSFVRSSGANVLTF.

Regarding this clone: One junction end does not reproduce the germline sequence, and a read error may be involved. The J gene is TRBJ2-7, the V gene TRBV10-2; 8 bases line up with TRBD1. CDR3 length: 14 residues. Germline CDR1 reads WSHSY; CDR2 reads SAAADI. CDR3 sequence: CASSEWTGPRINDF. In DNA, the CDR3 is TGCGCCAGCAGTGAATGGACAGGGCCACGTATAAACGACTTC.

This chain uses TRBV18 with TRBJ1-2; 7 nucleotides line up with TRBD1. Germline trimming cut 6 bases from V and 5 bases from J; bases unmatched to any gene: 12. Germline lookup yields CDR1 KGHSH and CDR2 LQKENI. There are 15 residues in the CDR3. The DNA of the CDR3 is TGTGCCAGCTCCACTTCCCGGGACAGCTTTTATGGCTACACCTTC. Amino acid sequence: CASSTSRDSFYGYTF.

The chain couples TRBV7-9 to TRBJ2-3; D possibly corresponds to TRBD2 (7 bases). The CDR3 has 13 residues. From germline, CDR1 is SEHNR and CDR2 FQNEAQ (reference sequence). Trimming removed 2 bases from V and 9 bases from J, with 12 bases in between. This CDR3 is CASSLQGRDTQYF. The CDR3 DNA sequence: TGTGCCAGCAGCTTACAGGGGAGGGACACGCAGTATTTT.

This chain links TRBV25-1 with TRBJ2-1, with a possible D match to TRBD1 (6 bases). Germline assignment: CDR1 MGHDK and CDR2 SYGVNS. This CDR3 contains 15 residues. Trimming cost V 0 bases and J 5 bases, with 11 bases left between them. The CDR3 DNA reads TGTGCCAGCAGTGAATATGGGGGCCGCCACAATGAGCAGTTCTTC. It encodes CASSEYGGRHNEQFF.

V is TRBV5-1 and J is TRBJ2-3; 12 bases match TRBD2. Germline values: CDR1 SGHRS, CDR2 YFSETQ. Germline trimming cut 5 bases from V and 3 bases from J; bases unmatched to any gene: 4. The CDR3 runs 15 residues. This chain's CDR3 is CASSYLAGGTDTQYF. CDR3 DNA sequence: TGCGCCAGCAGTTATCTAGCGGGAGGGACAGATACGCAGTATTTT.

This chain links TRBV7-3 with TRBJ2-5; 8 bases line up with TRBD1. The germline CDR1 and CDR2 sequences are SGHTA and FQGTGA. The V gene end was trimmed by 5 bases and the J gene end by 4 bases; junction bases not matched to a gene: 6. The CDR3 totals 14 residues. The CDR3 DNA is TGTGCCAGCAGCCCTTCCGGACAGGGAGAGACCCAGTACTTC. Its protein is CASSPSGQGETQYF.

CDR3 in DNA: TGTGCCAGCAGCGTAGGTGGGACACGGGAGACCCAGTACTTC. Translated, it gives CASSVGGTRETQYF. The chain employs TRBV9 and TRBJ2-5, with a tentative D call TRBD1 (6 bases). CDR1 is SGDLS and CDR2 is YYNGEE in the germline V gene. The CDR3 is 14 residues long. V was cut by 0 bases and J by 5 bases, with 11 bases left in between.

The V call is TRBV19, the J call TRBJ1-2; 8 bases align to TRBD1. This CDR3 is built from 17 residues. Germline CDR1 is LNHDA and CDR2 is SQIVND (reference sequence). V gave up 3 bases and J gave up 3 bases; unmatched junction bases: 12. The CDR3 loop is CASSIDRGERVDYGYTF. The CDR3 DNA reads TGTGCCAGTAGTATCGACAGGGGCGAAAGAGTTGACTATGGCTACACCTTC.

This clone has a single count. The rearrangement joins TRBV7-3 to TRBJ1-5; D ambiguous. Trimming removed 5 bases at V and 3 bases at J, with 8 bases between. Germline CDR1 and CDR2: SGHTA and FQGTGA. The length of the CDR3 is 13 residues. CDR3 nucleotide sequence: TGTGCCAGCAGCATTAGTCCCAATCAGCCCCAGCATTTT. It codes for CASSISPNQPQHF.

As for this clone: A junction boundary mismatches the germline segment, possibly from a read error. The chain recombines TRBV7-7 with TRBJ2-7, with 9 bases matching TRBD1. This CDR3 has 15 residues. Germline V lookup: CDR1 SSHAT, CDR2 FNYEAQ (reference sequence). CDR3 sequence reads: CASSLRRDRVDEQYF. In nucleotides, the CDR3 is TGTGCTAGCAGCTTAAGGAGGGACAGGGTGGACGAGCAGTACTTC.

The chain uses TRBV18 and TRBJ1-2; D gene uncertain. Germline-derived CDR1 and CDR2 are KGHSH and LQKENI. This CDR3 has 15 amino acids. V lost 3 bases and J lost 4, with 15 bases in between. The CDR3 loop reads CASSPSPELTYGYTF. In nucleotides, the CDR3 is TGTGCCAGCTCACCGAGCCCCGAGCTTACCTATGGCTACACCTTC.

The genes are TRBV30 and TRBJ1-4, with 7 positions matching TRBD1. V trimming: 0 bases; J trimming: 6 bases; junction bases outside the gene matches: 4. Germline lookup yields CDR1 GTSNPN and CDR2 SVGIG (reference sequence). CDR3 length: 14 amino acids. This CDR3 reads CAWSVGGADEKLFF. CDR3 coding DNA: TGTGCCTGGAGTGTAGGGGGCGCTGATGAAAAACTGTTTTTT.

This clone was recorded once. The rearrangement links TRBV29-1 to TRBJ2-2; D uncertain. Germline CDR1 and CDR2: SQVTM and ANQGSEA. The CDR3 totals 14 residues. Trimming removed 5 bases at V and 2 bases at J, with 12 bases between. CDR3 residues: CSVNRNRNTGELFF. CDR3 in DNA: TGCAGCGTTAATAGGAACAGAAACACCGGGGAGCTGTTTTTT.

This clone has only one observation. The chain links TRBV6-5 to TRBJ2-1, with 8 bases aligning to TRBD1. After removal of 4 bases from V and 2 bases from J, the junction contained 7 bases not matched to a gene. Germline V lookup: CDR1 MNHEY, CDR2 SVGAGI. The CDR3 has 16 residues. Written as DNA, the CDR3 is TGTGCCAGCAGTTCCGGGACAGGTCGGGCCTACAATGAGCAGTTCTTC. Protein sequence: CASSSGTGRAYNEQFF.

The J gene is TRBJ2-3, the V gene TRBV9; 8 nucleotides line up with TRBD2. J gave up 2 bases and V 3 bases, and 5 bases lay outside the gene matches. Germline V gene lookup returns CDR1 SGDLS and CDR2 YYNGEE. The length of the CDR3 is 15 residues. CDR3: CASSDLAGITDTQYF. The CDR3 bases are TGTGCCAGCAGCGACTTAGCGGGAATCACAGATACGCAGTATTTT. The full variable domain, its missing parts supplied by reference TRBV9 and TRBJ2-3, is DSGVTQTPKHLITATGQRVTLRCSPRSGDLSVYWYQQSLDQGLQFLIQYYNGEERAKGNILERFSAQQFPDLHSELNLSSLELGDSALYFCASSDLAGITDTQYFGPGTRLTVL.

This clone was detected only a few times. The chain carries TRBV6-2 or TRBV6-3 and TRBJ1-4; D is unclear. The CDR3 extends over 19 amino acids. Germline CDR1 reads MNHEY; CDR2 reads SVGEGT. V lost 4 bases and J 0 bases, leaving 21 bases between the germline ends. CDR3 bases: TGTGCCAGCAGTTCACCCGGTGGCGGGAAAAATTCAACTAATGAAAAACTGTTTTTT. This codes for CASSSPGGGKNSTNEKLFF.

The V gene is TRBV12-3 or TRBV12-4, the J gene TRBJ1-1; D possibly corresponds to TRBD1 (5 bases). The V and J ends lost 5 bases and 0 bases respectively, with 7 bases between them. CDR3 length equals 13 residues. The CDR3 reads CASSQGMNTEAFF. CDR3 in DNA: TGTGCCAGCAGTCAGGGTATGAACACTGAAGCTTTCTTT.

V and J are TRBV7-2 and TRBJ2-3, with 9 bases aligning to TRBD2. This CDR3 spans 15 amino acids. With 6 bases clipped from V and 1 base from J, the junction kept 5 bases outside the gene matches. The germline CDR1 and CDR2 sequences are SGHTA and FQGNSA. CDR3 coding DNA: TGTGCCAGCAGTGGTCGACTAGCGGGCACAGATACGCAGTATTTT. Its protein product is CASSGRLAGTDTQYF.

The CDR3 DNA reads TGTGCCAGCAGCGTAGCCCCGGGCCGCGGGACGTCCTACAATGAGCAGTTCTTC. Its protein is CASSVAPGRGTSYNEQFF. The rearrangement joins TRBV9 to TRBJ2-1, with a possible D match to TRBD2 (6 bases). This CDR3 is 18 amino acids long. Germline loops: CDR1 SGDLS, CDR2 YYNGEE. V dropped 0 bases and J dropped 1 base, with 17 bases sitting between them.

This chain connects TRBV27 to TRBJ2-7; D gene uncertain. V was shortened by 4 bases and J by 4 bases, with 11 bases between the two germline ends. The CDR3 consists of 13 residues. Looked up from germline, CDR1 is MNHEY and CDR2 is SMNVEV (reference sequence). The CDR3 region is CASSSFPGYEQYF. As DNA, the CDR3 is TGTGCCAGCAGTTCCTTTCCGGGTTACGAGCAGTACTTC.

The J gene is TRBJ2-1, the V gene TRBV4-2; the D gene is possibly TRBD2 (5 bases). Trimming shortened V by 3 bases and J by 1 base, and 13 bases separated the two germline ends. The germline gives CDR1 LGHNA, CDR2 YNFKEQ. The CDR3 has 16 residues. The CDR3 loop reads CASSHTAGISYNEQFF. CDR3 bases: TGTGCCAGCAGCCACACAGCCGGGATTTCCTACAATGAGCAGTTCTTC.

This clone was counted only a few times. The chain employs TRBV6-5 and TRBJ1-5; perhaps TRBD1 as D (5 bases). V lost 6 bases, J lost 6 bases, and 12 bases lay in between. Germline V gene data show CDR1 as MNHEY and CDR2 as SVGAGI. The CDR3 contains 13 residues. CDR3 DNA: TGTGCCAGCAGGAAGGACACTTTTCAGCCCCAGCATTTT. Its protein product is CASRKDTFQPQHF.

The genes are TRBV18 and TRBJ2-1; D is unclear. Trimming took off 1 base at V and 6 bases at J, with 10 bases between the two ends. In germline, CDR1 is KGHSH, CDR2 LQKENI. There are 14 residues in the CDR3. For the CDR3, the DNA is TGTGCCAGCTCACCACGAGAGCAACTCAATGAGCAGTTCTTC. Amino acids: CASSPREQLNEQFF.

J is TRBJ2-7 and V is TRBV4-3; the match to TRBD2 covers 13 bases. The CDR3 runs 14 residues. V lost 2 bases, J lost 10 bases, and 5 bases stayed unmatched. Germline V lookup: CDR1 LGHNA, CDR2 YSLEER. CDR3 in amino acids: CASSQIGLAGVQYF. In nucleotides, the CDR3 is TGCGCCAGCAGCCAAATCGGACTAGCGGGAGTTCAGTACTTC.